These 5 T cell receptor beta chains share one sample of origin, sequenced in a study of control samples from healthy donors and cancer patients. Clones were read by immunoSEQ multiplex PCR, and TCRdb kept only the in-frame ones, dropping some. The table lists 89,000 or so clones, about 89% of them singletons. Sample: blood. These receptors all come from a man aged 45 to 65 in good health.

The chain couples TRBV3-1 (or the pseudogene TRBV3-2) to TRBJ1-2; D unresolved. CDR1 and CDR2 (germline): LGHDT, YNNKEL (reference sequence). This CDR3 region has 13 residues. Trimming removed 2 bases from V and 8 bases from J, with 12 bases in between. The CDR3, as DNA: TGTGCCAGCAGCCAATTACATACTAGGGGCTACACCTTC. Its translation is CASSQLHTRGYTF.

V and J are TRBV5-1 and TRBJ2-2; D unclear. Germline V lookup: CDR1 SGHRS, CDR2 YFSETQ. The CDR3 totals 13 residues. V was cut by 9 bases and J by 6 bases, with 15 bases left in between. The CDR3: CATPGRISGELFF. The CDR3, as DNA: TGCGCCACTCCTGGGCGTATCTCCGGGGAGCTGTTTTTT.

The V gene is TRBV5-1, the J gene TRBJ2-1, with TRBD2 identical over 10 bases. V lost 4 bases to trimming and J lost 5 bases; unmatched junction nucleotides: 9. This CDR3 is built from 16 residues. Germline values: CDR1 SGHRS, CDR2 YFSETQ. The CDR3 region has the DNA TGCGCCAGCAGCCCCAATAGCGGGAGGAACGACAATGAGCAGTTCTTC. Amino acids: CASSPNSGRNDNEQFF.

The V and J genes are TRBV5-1 and TRBJ1-2, with D unclear. CDR1 and CDR2 (germline): SGHRS, YFSETQ. This CDR3 contains 14 residues. With 0 bases removed from V and 2 bases from J, the gap between germline ends came to 8 bases. The CDR3 bases are TGCGCCAGCAGCTTGGACTCACGAAACTATGGCTACACCTTC. Translating it yields CASSLDSRNYGYTF.

This rearrangement joins TRBV2 to TRBJ2-7, with a tentative D call TRBD1 (7 bases). The CDR3 spans 16 residues. Trimming removed 6 bases from V and 0 bases from J, with 18 bases in between. CDR1 and CDR2 from the germline V gene are SNHLY and FYNNEI. CDR3: CASSGGQMSFSYEQYV. The CDR3 nucleotides read TGTGCCAGCAGCGGGGGACAGATGTCCTTCTCCTACGAGCAGTACGTC.